Sequencing of this TCR beta chain was carried out in a study of blood T cell repertoires in COVID-19. Study summary: PBMCs, B-cell-depleted T cells, or T cells provided the cDNA or gDNA that made up the material.

V was shortened by 5 bases and J by 4 bases, with 14 bases between the two germline ends. Per the germline V gene, CDR1 is SGHTA and CDR2 is FQGNSA. This CDR3 has 14 residues. Some clones are missing from TCRdb's copy, which holds only in-frame ones; the method was immunoSEQ multiplex PCR. This repertoire shows about 38,000 clones, around nine tenths found once; its top ten account for around 36%. The sample taken for sequencing was peripheral blood. The V and J genes are TRBV7-2 and TRBJ1-2; D unresolved. The TCR comes from a man between 65 and 85 years old with active COVID-19. CDR3: CASSPIVSSYGYTF. The CDR3 coding sequence is TGTGCCAGCAGCCCGATCGTCTCTAGCTATGGCTACACCTTC.